Listed below are T cell receptor beta chains from one sample, sequenced in a study of OX40 agonist ivuxolimab in advanced cancers. Repertoires were generated with immunoSEQ multiplex PCR, while TCRdb's copy carries only in-frame clones and drops some. The sample consists of some 43,000 clones, 80% to 90% of them appearing once. Sequenced here: CD4+ or CD8+ T cells sorted from blood, sampled in a trial of the OX40 agonist ivuxolimab. These TCRs come from an adult with an advanced solid tumor such as melanoma, head and neck, liver or kidney cancer. Both conserved end residues are part of each CDR3. A D gene is named only where the DNA matches it firmly.

TRBJ2-3 | TRBV14 | NA | CASSQVPRRTDTQYF
TRBJ1-4 | TRBV19 | TRBD1 | CASSMLGTGGQGLFF
TRBJ2-1 | TRBV5-1 | TRBD2 | CASSLAGTSIPLGYEQFF
TRBJ2-5 | TRBV6-6 | TRBD2 | CASSNLAGAQETQYF
TRBJ2-5 | TRBV5-1 | NA | CASSVVAGLRTSLYQETQYF
TRBJ2-5 | TRBV11-3 | TRBD1 | CASSPTGGETQYF
TRBJ2-7 | TRBV11-3 | NA | CASSLSRYEQYF
TRBJ2-7 | TRBV30 | NA | CAWSPESYEQYF
TRBJ1-1 | TRBV4-3 | NA | CASSHGPREAFF
TRBJ1-4 | TRBV7-9 | NA | CASSLARTATNEKLFF